The T cell receptor (beta chain) under discussion was sequenced for a study of cytomegalovirus exposure and HLA in healthy donors. Study in general: Among several hundred genotyped donors, around 80% fell in the Caucasian-associated ancestry cluster.

Study-wide findings and caveats: For most subjects, TCR beta sequences were reported to predict HLA-A and HLA-B alleles with accuracy. Analysis was carried out at a later point, and it linked a missense DCLRE1C variant to TCR beta V- and J-gene trimming.

Remarks on this clone: Its antigen remains unknown.

The V end was cut by 0 bases, the J end by 3 bases, with 5 bases between. In germline, CDR1 is SGHDT, CDR2 YYEEEE. This CDR3 is built from 13 residues. The primer mix had 60 Vbeta and 13 Jbeta primers. Data came from immunoSEQ multiplex PCR; TCRdb stores just in-frame clones and leaves some out. This repertoire shows some 140,000 clones, over 75% found once; its top ten account for 8.8%. The sequence was collected from a woman aged 45 to 65 in good health and CMV-seropositive. The chain joins TRBV5-6 to TRBJ2-3; D is perhaps TRBD1 (5 bases). Sequenced material: PBMCs. The CDR3 sequence is CASSLEGTDTQYF. Written as DNA, the CDR3 is TGTGCCAGCAGCTTGGAGGGGACAGATACGCAGTATTTT.